Listed here are 31 T cell receptor beta chains from one sample, sequenced in a study of blood T cells in healthy people across ages. The second PCR ran 7 to 11 cycles with a sample-barcoded 5' primer and J-beta primers. From the 5' RACE reads, TCRdb called clonotypes with MiXCR, one entry per CDR3 protein. The repertoire consists of roughly 860,000 distinct CDR3 sequences, with approximately 67% occurring once and the leading ten covering about 27%. Sequenced material: blood. Receptor source: a man younger than 45 in good health.

This clonotype was detected once. The V and J genes are TRBV20-1 and TRBJ1-2; 9 bases map to TRBD1. Germline CDR1 reads DFQATT; CDR2 reads SNEGSKA (reference sequence). With 1 base clipped from V and 8 bases from J, the junction kept 5 bases outside the gene matches. The CDR3 sequence is 13 residues long. The CDR3 DNA sequence: TGCAGTGCTAGAGTCGAGGGGACAGGGGGCTACACCTTC. Translated: CSARVEGTGGYTF.

This chain joins TRBV7-9 and TRBJ2-1; the D gene is possibly TRBD2 (6 bases). V shed 5 bases and J shed 1 base, with 21 bases lying between them. Germline CDR1 is SEHNR and CDR2 is FQNEAQ (reference sequence). The CDR3 has 18 residues. The CDR3 region is CASSLGTVLGGSYNEQFF. CDR3 coding DNA: TGTGCCAGCAGCCTTGGGACTGTACTCGGCGGGTCCTACAATGAGCAGTTCTTC.

DNA of the CDR3: TGTGCCAGCAGCTTTGACTTTGGCTACACCTTC. It specifies CASSFDFGYTF. This chain connects TRBV7-9 to TRBJ1-2; D is uncertain. The ends were cut back, 3 bases at V and 7 bases at J, with 6 bases in the middle. The CDR3 totals 11 residues. Germline V gene data show CDR1 as SEHNR and CDR2 as FQNEAQ (reference sequence).

The rearrangement uses TRBV20-1 and TRBJ2-7; TRBD2 agrees at 8 bases. Losses at the gene ends were 0 bases for V and 0 bases for J; bases not matched to a gene: 7. The length of the CDR3 is 16 residues. CDR1 and CDR2 from the germline V gene are DFQATT and SNEGSKA (reference sequence). The CDR3 DNA reads TGCAGTGCTAGAGACCAACTAGCGGCTTTCTCCTACGAGCAGTACTTC. Amino acids: CSARDQLAAFSYEQYF.

This clonotype was observed a handful of times. The chain carries TRBV10-3 and TRBJ1-2; TRBD1 is a possible D gene (6 bases). The germline V gene has CDR1 ENHRY and CDR2 SYGVKD. V lost 7 bases and J 0 bases, leaving 15 bases between the germline ends. The CDR3 has 15 amino acids. The CDR3 loop reads CAINPDRPPNYGYTF. The CDR3 DNA reads TGTGCCATCAACCCAGACAGGCCCCCTAACTATGGCTACACCTTC.

This chain joins TRBV5-5 and TRBJ2-4, with D uncertain. This CDR3 has 14 residues. With 1 base removed from V and 8 bases from J, the gap between germline ends came to 13 bases. Germline V lookup: CDR1 SGHKS, CDR2 YYEKEE (reference sequence). CDR3 DNA sequence: TGTGCCAGCAGCTTGCTTCCGGAGTGGGACATTCAGTACTTC. Encoded protein: CASSLLPEWDIQYF.

V and J are TRBV5-1 and TRBJ2-7; TRBD2 agrees at 10 bases. The DNA end is more similar to TRBJ2-1, so the J call may be wrong. From germline, CDR1 is SGHRS and CDR2 YFSETQ. The CDR3 contains 16 residues. The CDR3 coding sequence is TGCGCCAGCAGCTTGGCCCCAGCGGGGGGGTCCAATGAGCAGTTCTTC. The encoded protein is CASSLAPAGGSNEQFF.

This rearrangement joins TRBV12-3 or TRBV12-4 to TRBJ2-4, with 9 nucleotides matching TRBD1. The J call is doubtful: the DNA matches TRBJ2-7 better. CDR3 length: 16 amino acids. The DNA of the CDR3 is TGTGCCAGCAAAACGACTCGGGACAGGGATTCCTACGAGCAGTACTTC. Encoded protein: CASKTTRDRDSYEQYF.

Points on this clonotype: This may come from a read error, since a much larger clone is one base off. The chain joins TRBV12-3 or TRBV12-4 to TRBJ2-3; 8 nucleotides align to TRBD2. Germline trimming cut 4 bases from V and 4 bases from J; bases unmatched to any gene: 7. This CDR3 is 15 amino acids long. CDR3 amino acids: CASSYARGGPDTQYF. CDR3 DNA: TGTGCCAGCAGTTACGCCCGGGGGGGCCCAGATACGCAGTATTTT.

This rearrangement joins TRBV15 to TRBJ2-3, with TRBD1 identical over 7 bases. With 0 bases clipped from V and 7 bases from J, the junction kept 7 bases outside the gene matches. The CDR3 has 15 amino acids. Germline V gene sequence: CDR1 LNHNV, CDR2 YYDKDF (reference sequence). CDR3 sequence: CATSRDPGTAYTQYF. CDR3 bases: TGTGCCACCAGCAGAGACCCCGGGACAGCCTATACGCAGTATTTT.

This clonotype showed up just once. The rearrangement links TRBV7-2 to TRBJ2-4; 10 nucleotides line up with TRBD1. With the DNA end fitting TRBJ2-7 better, the J assignment may be wrong. Germline V gene data show CDR1 as SGHTA and CDR2 as FQGNSA. The CDR3 is 16 residues long. CDR3 in DNA: TGTGCCAGCAGCTACGATCGGACAGGGGGTGTTTACGAGCAGTACTTC. Translated, it gives CASSYDRTGGVYEQYF.

J is TRBJ2-7 and V is TRBV12-3 or TRBV12-4, with D possibly being TRBD1 (5 bases). The last part of the DNA fits TRBJ2-5 better; the J call may be wrong. CDR3 size: 13 residues. Written as DNA, the CDR3 is TGTGCCAGCAGCCAGGGAATGGAAGGGACCCAGTACTTC. Amino acid sequence: CASSQGMEGTQYF.

This clonotype occurred a few times. The chain recombines TRBV10-3 with TRBJ1-1, with D possibly being TRBD1 (5 bases). CDR1 is ENHRY, CDR2 SYGVKD, per germline. This CDR3 spans 12 amino acids. The V end was cut by 10 bases, the J end by 4 bases, with 13 bases between. CDR3 sequence (DNA): TGTGCCACCCGGGGGGACGCCACTGAAGCTTTCTTT. Protein: CATRGDATEAFF.

As concerns this clonotype: One junction end disagrees with the germline gene, perhaps due to a read error. This rearrangement joins TRBV4-2 to TRBJ1-2; 9 bases are a match to TRBD1. Per the germline V gene, CDR1 is LGHNA and CDR2 is YNFKEQ. The CDR3 contains 15 residues. In DNA, the CDR3 is TGTGCCGGCAGCGCCGGACAGGGGCCTAACTATGGCTACACCTTC. Translating gives CAGSAGQGPNYGYTF.

V and J are TRBV6-5 and TRBJ2-3, with D perhaps matching TRBD1 (6 bases). CDR3 length: 14 amino acids. From germline, CDR1 is MNHEY and CDR2 SVGAGI. Trimming stripped 6 bases from V and 4 bases from J, with 14 bases between. This chain's CDR3 is CASSDRPGADTQYF. The CDR3 DNA reads TGTGCCAGCAGCGACAGGCCAGGGGCAGATACGCAGTATTTT.

The rearrangement links TRBV20-1 to TRBJ2-7, with 9 positions matching TRBD1. This CDR3 is 14 amino acids long. The ends lost 5 bases at V and 1 base at J; junction bases unmatched: 6. CDR1 is DFQATT and CDR2 is SNEGSKA in the germline V gene (reference sequence). The CDR3: CSASPGQGSYEQYF. The CDR3 region has the DNA TGCAGTGCTTCCCCGGGACAGGGTTCCTACGAGCAGTACTTC.

The chain joins TRBV4-3 to TRBJ1-3, with TRBD1 matching over 7 bases. Germline V gives CDR1 LGHNA, CDR2 YSLEER. The CDR3 runs to 15 residues. Trimming at V came to 3 bases and at J to 5 bases, leaving 7 bases not matched to a gene. The CDR3 loop is CASSQEQGIRNTIYF. The CDR3 region has the DNA TGCGCCAGCAGCCAGGAACAGGGGATTAGAAACACCATATATTTT.

As concerns this clonotype: The junction shows a germline mismatch at one end, possibly a read error. The chain carries TRBV11-2 and TRBJ2-3, with TRBD2 matching 12 bases. Germline lookup yields CDR1 SGHAT and CDR2 FQNNGV. This CDR3 comprises 16 residues. Written as DNA, the CDR3 is TGTGCCAGCACCCAACTAGCGGGGGGACTCACAGAGACGCAGTATTTT. Encoded protein: CASTQLAGGLTETQYF.

CDR3 sequence (DNA): TGTGCCAGCAGCTTGTCGCAAGATCAGCCCCAGCATTTT. It yields the protein CASSLSQDQPQHF. The chain couples TRBV7-9 to TRBJ1-5; D uncertain. Trimming stripped 3 bases from V and 5 bases from J, with 8 bases between. Per germline, CDR1 SEHNR and CDR2 FQNEAQ (reference sequence). The CDR3 spans 13 residues.

The chain combines TRBV12-3 or TRBV12-4 with TRBJ1-1, with a tentative D call TRBD1 (5 bases). V shed 5 bases and J shed 1 base, with 14 bases lying between them. This CDR3 has 15 amino acids. CDR3 DNA: TGTGCCAGCAGTAACCGACAGCCGGGGAACACTGAAGCTTTCTTT. It codes for CASSNRQPGNTEAFF.

The chain combines TRBV4-2 with TRBJ2-5; no definite D call. Judging by the DNA end, TRBJ2-7 fits better; the J call may be wrong. Germline V gene data show CDR1 as LGHNA and CDR2 as YNFKEQ. The CDR3 spans 14 residues. The CDR3: CASSQDLAEYEQYF. CDR3 coding DNA: TGTGCCAGCAGCCAAGATCTGGCGGAGTACGAGCAGTACTTC.

This chain joins TRBV5-1 and TRBJ1-1; a weak D match, TRBD1 (6 bases). The CDR3 sequence is 14 residues long. V lost 4 bases and J 1 base, leaving 11 bases between the germline ends. The germline gives CDR1 SGHRS, CDR2 YFSETQ. Written as DNA, the CDR3 is TGCGCCAGCAGCACTGGACAGCCGAACACTGAAGCTTTCTTT. Its translation: CASSTGQPNTEAFF.

V is TRBV6-2 or TRBV6-3 and J is TRBJ1-5; TRBD1 aligns across 7 bases. V lost 2 bases and J lost 1; bases outside the gene matches: 8. Per the germline V gene, CDR1 is MNHEY and CDR2 is SVGEGT. The CDR3 is made up of 17 amino acids. CDR3 loop: CASSYPQPGGSNQPQHF. For the CDR3, the DNA is TGTGCCAGCAGTTACCCCCAACCAGGGGGAAGCAATCAGCCCCAGCATTTT.

This clonotype was observed a handful of times. This chain links TRBV19 with TRBJ2-7; 7 positions match TRBD2. Germline CDR1 LNHDA, CDR2 SQIVND (reference sequence). V trimming: 6 bases; J trimming: 2 bases; junction bases outside the gene matches: 10. CDR3 size: 15 residues. CDR3 nucleotides: TGTGCCAGTAGGGGAGGGACGGCGTTTCCCTACGAGCAGTACTTC. This codes for CASRGGTAFPYEQYF. The variable domain in full, with the rest retrieved from reference TRBV19 and TRBJ2-7, is DGGITQSPKYLFRKEGQNVTLSCEQNLNHDAMYWYRQDPGQGLRLIYYSQIVNDFQKGDIAEGYSVSREKKESFPLTVTSAQKNPTAFYLCASRGGTAFPYEQYFGPGTRLTVT.

There are a few counts of this clonotype. A read error may explain this, as a much larger clone is one base away. The gene calls are TRBV28 and TRBJ2-7; 9 bases fit TRBD2. The CDR3 consists of 15 residues. With V trimmed by 5 bases and J by 4 bases, 9 bases remained unmatched. Germline V lookup: CDR1 MDHEN, CDR2 SYDVKM. The CDR3 here is CASSPAGGLRYEQYF. The CDR3 DNA reads TGTGCCAGCAGTCCCGCGGGGGGGCTGAGGTACGAGCAGTACTTC.

This clonotype was observed a handful of times. The rearrangement joins TRBV29-1 to TRBJ2-7, with a tentative D call TRBD2 (6 bases). Trimming took 7 bases from V and 2 from J, leaving 18 bases between them. Germline lookup yields CDR1 SQVTM and CDR2 ANQGSEA. This CDR3 has 14 residues. CDR3 sequence: CSGAGQGPTYEQYF. CDR3 coding DNA: TGCAGCGGTGCGGGGCAGGGCCCAACCTACGAGCAGTACTTC.

This chain connects TRBV20-1 to TRBJ2-7; D not resolved. The CDR3 consists of 13 residues. Germline assignment: CDR1 DFQATT and CDR2 SNEGSKA (reference sequence). Trimming removed 4 bases from V and 7 bases from J, with 17 bases in between. The CDR3 region has the DNA TGCAGTGCTATAGGACCAGGAAACAATGAGCAGTACTTC. Translating it yields CSAIGPGNNEQYF.

In this sample, this clonotype turned up once. The chain uses TRBV6-2 or TRBV6-3 and TRBJ2-5; D may correspond to TRBD1 or TRBD2 (5 bases each). The DNA end is a closer match to TRBJ2-7, so the J assignment may be wrong. In germline, CDR1 is MNHEY, CDR2 SVGEGT. The CDR3 extends over 14 amino acids. CDR3 amino acids: CATVGTALGYEQYF. The CDR3 nucleotides read TGTGCCACCGTGGGGACGGCTTTAGGATACGAGCAGTACTTC.

This clonotype was recorded many times. This chain connects TRBV27 to TRBJ1-2; a possible D gene is TRBD1 (5 bases). CDR1 MNHEY and CDR2 SMNVEV come from the germline V gene (reference sequence). The CDR3 runs 15 residues. Trimming took off 6 bases at V and 6 bases at J, with 20 bases between the two ends. The CDR3 loop is CASRPTGGALNGYTF. The CDR3 region has the DNA TGTGCCAGCAGGCCTACTGGAGGGGCCCTCAATGGCTACACCTTC.

The V call is TRBV29-1, the J call TRBJ1-2; D remains ambiguous. From germline, CDR1 is SQVTM and CDR2 ANQGSEA. V was shortened by 2 bases and J by 0 bases, with 4 bases between the two germline ends. The CDR3 covers 12 residues. The CDR3 spells CSVETANYGYTF. The CDR3 region has the DNA TGCAGCGTTGAAACAGCTAACTATGGCTACACCTTC. Combining the CDR3 with reference TRBV29-1 and TRBJ1-2 gives the whole variable domain SAVISQKPSRDICQRGTSLTIQCQVDSQVTMMFWYRQQPGQSLTLIATANQGSEATYESGFVIDKFPISRPNLTFSTLTVSNMSPEDSSIYLCSVETANYGYTFGSGTRLTVV.

In this sample, this clonotype turned up a few times. The chain uses TRBV5-1 and TRBJ2-7; D not certain. V was pared by 0 bases and J by 3 bases, with 7 bases between. This CDR3 has 13 amino acids. CDR1 and CDR2 (germline): SGHRS, YFSETQ. The DNA for the CDR3 is TGCGCCAGCAGCTTGGGGTCGGACTACGAGCAGTACTTC. Its protein product is CASSLGSDYEQYF.